This entry lists 9 T cell receptor beta chains sequenced from one sample in a study of beta chain features in type 1 diabetes. Study-wide results and limits: For Type 1 diabetes patients, all four CD4+ subsets carried TCRB CDR3s that were moderately but significantly shorter.

The authors reverse transcribed all of the isolated RNA, so sequencing captured expressed TCRB transcripts. Measured with immunoSEQ multiplex PCR; TCRdb has only the in-frame clones, and not every one. Among some 290,000 clones listed, around 24% were seen once. Which antigens these TCRs recognize remains unknown. The source material was naive CD4+ T cells from blood. Every receptor here comes from a woman aged 25 to 45 with type 1 diabetes.

This rearrangement joins TRBV19 to TRBJ2-1; possible D gene TRBD2, 5 bases. CDR3 size: 14 residues. The V gene lost 7 bases and the J gene lost 3 bases, with 13 bases spanning the gap. Germline CDR1 LNHDA, CDR2 SQIVND (reference sequence). The CDR3: CASKRGSLYNEQFF. As DNA, the CDR3 is TGTGCCAGTAAACGGGGTAGCCTCTACAATGAGCAGTTCTTC. Filled out from reference TRBV19 and TRBJ2-1, the complete variable domain reads DGGITQSPKYLFRKEGQNVTLSCEQNLNHDAMYWYRQDPGQGLRLIYYSQIVNDFQKGDIAEGYSVSREKKESFPLTVTSAQKNPTAFYLCASKRGSLYNEQFFGPGTRLTVL.

This clone came up a few times. Other DNA sequences in the sample encode the same CDR3. The J gene is TRBJ2-7, the V gene TRBV30; D is possibly TRBD1 (5 bases). Trimming removed 3 bases at V and 3 bases at J, with 6 bases between. CDR1 and CDR2 from the germline V gene are GTSNPN and SVGIG (reference sequence). This CDR3 region has 11 residues. CDR3 loop: CAWRQGYEQYF. For the CDR3, the DNA is TGTGCCTGGAGGCAGGGCTACGAGCAGTACTTC. Variable domain in full (rest from reference TRBV30 and TRBJ2-7): SQTIHQWPATLVQPVGSPLSLECTVEGTSNPNLYWYRQAAGRGLQLLFYSVGIGQISSEVPQNLSASRPQDRQFILSSKKLLLSDSGFYLCAWRQGYEQYFGPGTRLTVT.

This clone was found a few times. The chain carries TRBV4-1 and TRBJ2-3; possible D gene TRBD2, 6 bases. Deletions cut 0 bases from V and 0 bases from J, with 10 bases between. Germline V lookup: CDR1 MGHRA, CDR2 YSYEKL. CDR3 length equals 16 residues. CDR3 coding DNA: TGCGCCAGCAGCCAAGATTGGCGGGGTAGCACAGATACGCAGTATTTT. This sequence encodes CASSQDWRGSTDTQYF.

There are a few counts of this clone. This chain uses TRBV5-4 with TRBJ2-7, with D unresolved. CDR1 is SGHNT, CDR2 YYREEE, per germline (reference sequence). V was pared by 0 bases and J by 4 bases, with 8 bases between. The CDR3 consists of 13 residues. The DNA of the CDR3 is TGTGCCAGCAGCTTGGGGTGGGCGTACGAGCAGTACTTC. Protein product: CASSLGWAYEQYF.

This clone has only a few counts. This CDR3 is CASSPREFNYGYTF. Written as DNA, the CDR3 is TGTGCCAGCTCACCAAGGGAGTTTAACTATGGCTACACCTTC. The rearrangement links TRBV18 to TRBJ1-2; D uncertain. Germline V gene lookup returns CDR1 KGHSH and CDR2 LQKENI. Trimming pared 2 bases from V and 1 base from J, leaving 8 bases between. This CDR3 has 14 residues.

J is TRBJ2-1 and V is TRBV7-3; D gene uncertain. The CDR3 spans 13 residues. V was clipped by 0 bases and J by 3 bases, with 3 bases between them. CDR1 is SGHTA, CDR2 FQGTGA, per germline. The CDR3 is CASSLTSYNEQFF. Written as DNA, the CDR3 is TGTGCCAGCAGCTTAACTAGCTACAATGAGCAGTTCTTC.

The chain uses TRBV10-2 and TRBJ2-1; TRBD2 agrees at 8 bases. V was pared by 8 bases and J by 5 bases, with 11 bases of the junction left unmatched. Germline lookup yields CDR1 WSHSY and CDR2 SAAADI. The CDR3 length is 15 residues. CDR3: CASSLFTSGHNEQFF. CDR3 coding DNA: TGCGCCAGCTCTCTCTTCACTAGCGGTCACAATGAGCAGTTCTTC.

Only a few counts were recorded for this clone. This chain links TRBV30 with TRBJ2-4, with a possible D match to TRBD1 (6 bases). Trimming left V 0 bases short and J 8 bases short, with 14 bases between. The V gene's germline CDR1 is GTSNPN and CDR2 SVGIG (reference sequence). CDR3 length: 14 amino acids. The CDR3 DNA reads as TGTGCCTGGAGTGTACTTCAGGGGTTTGACATTCAGTACTTC. This encodes CAWSVLQGFDIQYF. Supplemented by reference TRBV30 and TRBJ2-4, the full variable domain reads SQTIHQWPATLVQPVGSPLSLECTVEGTSNPNLYWYRQAAGRGLQLLFYSVGIGQISSEVPQNLSASRPQDRQFILSSKKLLLSDSGFYLCAWSVLQGFDIQYFGAGTRLSVL.

The genes are TRBV10-3 and TRBJ2-4, with TRBD2 as a possible D gene (6 bases). Germline V gives CDR1 ENHRY, CDR2 SYGVKD. With 2 bases removed from V and 6 bases from J, the gap between germline ends came to 11 bases. The CDR3 is 14 amino acids. CDR3 in DNA: TGTGCCATCAGTGAGGTCGGGGGAGGAAACATTCAGTACTTC. Its translation is CAISEVGGGNIQYF.